Sequencing of this T cell receptor beta chain was carried out in a study of T-cell reconstitution after alpha-beta-depleted transplantation in children. In the case of this clonotype: Relative to the germline gene, one junction end is altered; a read error may explain this.

The authors prepared the TCRbeta library with unique molecular identifiers. In TCRdb, the PCR reads were re-called with MiXCR into one record per CDR3 protein. The table records roughly 400,000 distinct CDR3 sequences, around 21% of them present only once. Germline V CDR1 and CDR2: PRHDT, FYEKMQ (reference sequence). The CDR3 contains 14 residues. Sequences were derived from PBMCs from the stem cell graft donor, sampled from the stem cell graft. The TCR comes from a human donor who donated a stem cell graft to a child with acute myeloid leukemia. The genes are TRBV13 and TRBJ2-1; D is uncertain. The CDR3 nucleotides are TGTGCCAGCAGCGCCGAGGTTTCCTTCAATGAGCAGTTCTTC. Protein: CASSAEVSFNEQFF. The variable domain in full, completed from reference TRBV13 and TRBJ2-1, reads AAGVIQSPRHLIKEKRETATLKCYPIPRHDTVYWYQQGPGQDPQFLISFYEKMQSDKGSIPDRFSAQQFSDYHSELNMSSLELGDSALYFCASSAEVSFNEQFFGPGTRLTVL.